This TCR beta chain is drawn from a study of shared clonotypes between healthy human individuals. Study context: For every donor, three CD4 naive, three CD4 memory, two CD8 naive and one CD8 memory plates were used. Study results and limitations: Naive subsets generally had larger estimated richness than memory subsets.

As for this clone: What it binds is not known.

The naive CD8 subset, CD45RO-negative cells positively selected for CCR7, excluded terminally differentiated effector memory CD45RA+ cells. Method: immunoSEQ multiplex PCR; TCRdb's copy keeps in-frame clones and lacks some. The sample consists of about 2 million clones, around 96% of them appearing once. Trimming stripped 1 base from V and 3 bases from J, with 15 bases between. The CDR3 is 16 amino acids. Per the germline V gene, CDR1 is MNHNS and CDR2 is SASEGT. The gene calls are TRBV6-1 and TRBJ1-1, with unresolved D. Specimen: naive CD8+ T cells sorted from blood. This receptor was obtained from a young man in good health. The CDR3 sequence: CASSEDVVVLHTEAFF. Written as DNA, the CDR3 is TGTGCCAGCAGTGAAGACGTAGTCGTTCTTCACACTGAAGCTTTCTTT.